This T cell receptor (beta chain) was identified in a study of blood T cell repertoires in COVID-19. The V end was cut by 3 bases, the J end by 5 bases, with 11 bases between. The CDR3 runs to 13 residues. Clones were sequenced by immunoSEQ multiplex PCR, and TCRdb holds only the in-frame ones, with some missing. The repertoire holds under 25,000 clones, with 88% as singletons. This chain joins TRBV12-3 or TRBV12-4 and TRBJ2-7; D remains ambiguous. The clonotype originates from a human donor in a cohort sampled during active COVID-19. Sequencing was performed on peripheral blood. For the CDR3, the DNA is TGTGCCAGCAGTTTTGACATAAACCACGAGCAGTACTTC. It encodes CASSFDINHEQYF.